This T cell receptor beta chain appears in the sequencing data of a study of T cells in Graves' hyperthyroidism and ophthalmopathy. Study outcomes and limitations: Blood also showed most of the thyroid clonotypes that were expanded above 0.001. Stable hyperthyroidism was separated from ophthalmopathy by a model based on 13 V-J features. The model made its ophthalmopathy prediction, and onset followed a median approximately 6 months later.

Patients aged 18 to 65 had newly diagnosed hyperthyroidism of under 2 months' duration. The V gene's germline CDR1 is KGHDR and CDR2 SFDVKD. The length of the CDR3 is 12 residues. RNA transcripts were the template for amplifying TCR beta CDR3 regions. Using the HTBI primer set, a first-round RT-PCR was run on the TCR CDR3. In TCRdb, the multiplex PCR reads were re-called with MiXCR into one record per CDR3 protein. The sample consists of 450,000 to 650,000 distinct CDR3 sequences, less than 25% of them appearing once. As for this clonotype: The antigen is unknown. A much larger clone differs by one base, so this may be a read error.

This clonotype originated in a man between 18 and 35 years old with Graves' hyperthyroidism. Sequencing was carried out using blood. The chain couples TRBV24-1 to TRBJ1-2; D uncertain. The CDR3 DNA follows: TGTTCCACCAGTACGGGGAACTATGGCTACACCTTC. Translation gives CSTSTGNYGYTF.